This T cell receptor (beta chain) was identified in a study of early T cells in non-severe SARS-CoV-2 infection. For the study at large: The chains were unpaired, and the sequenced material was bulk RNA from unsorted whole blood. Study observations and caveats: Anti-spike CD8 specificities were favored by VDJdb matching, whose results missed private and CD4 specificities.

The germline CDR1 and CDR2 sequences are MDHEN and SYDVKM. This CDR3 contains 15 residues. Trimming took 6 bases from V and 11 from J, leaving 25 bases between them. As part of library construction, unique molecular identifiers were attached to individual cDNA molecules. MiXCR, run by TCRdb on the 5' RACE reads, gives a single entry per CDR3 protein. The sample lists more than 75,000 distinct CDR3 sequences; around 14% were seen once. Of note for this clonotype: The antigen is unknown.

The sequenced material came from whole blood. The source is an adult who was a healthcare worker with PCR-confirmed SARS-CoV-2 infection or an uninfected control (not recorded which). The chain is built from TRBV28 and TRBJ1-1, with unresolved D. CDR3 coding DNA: TGTGCCAGCAGCCGAATCCCGGGCCCCTCTTTGCGGGCTTTCTTT. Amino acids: CASSRIPGPSLRAFF.